The 3 T cell receptor beta chains below were found in one sample sequenced in a study of human T cells and chemical hapten exposure (dated by TCRdb to 2020 to 2022). The time point label, as the study defines it: pre-sensitization, week 0. The sample's treatment or condition label, decoded: therapeutic diphenylcyclopropenone sensitization with weekly scalp DPC. The library was made by RACE. The sequencing machine was a NextSeq 500. The public sequencing data were trimmed at Q25 with fastp and processed into clonotypes with MiXCR by TCRdb, which kept only in-frame beta chains. Each CDR3 protein gets just one entry, which takes the most common genes and DNA from the rows behind it. This sample comprises approximately 60,000 distinct CDR3 sequences, 11% of them detected only once. The ten largest clones add up to 3% to 4.5% of the sample. The specimen was whole blood, collected in connection with sensitization to the hapten diphenylcyclopropenone (DPC). The receptors here all came from a woman in her 40s with alopecia areata. Some clones in this sample may be carry-over from other donors' samples.

In its sample, this clonotype was seen a few times. The rearrangement joins TRBV27 to TRBJ2-1, with D unclear. The V end lost 7 bases, the J end lost 5 bases, and 18 bases lay between the germline ends. Germline CDR1 reads MNHEY; CDR2 reads SMNVEV (reference sequence). This CDR3 is 15 amino acids long. DNA of the CDR3: TGTGCCAGCAACCCCCTTACTGGACGAAACAATGAGCAGTTCTTC. This translates into CASNPLTGRNNEQFF.

This clonotype has more than one count but fewer than ten. The rearrangement joins TRBV7-2 to TRBJ2-1; 11 nucleotides agree with TRBD2. Germline CDR1 is SGHTA and CDR2 is FQGNSA. Trimming took 3 bases from V and 8 from J; bases not matched to a gene: 9. This CDR3 is built from 16 residues. CDR3 nucleotide sequence: TGTGCCAGCAGCTTCAAAATAGCGGGAGGGCTGCATGAGCAGTTCTTC. This translates into CASSFKIAGGLHEQFF.

V gene TRBV18 combines with J gene TRBJ2-1, with no clear D. Germline CDR1 is KGHSH and CDR2 is LQKENI. CDR3 length equals 15 residues. V was cut by 3 bases and J by 2 bases, with 11 bases left in between. The CDR3 sequence is CASSPPRTTYNEQFF. The CDR3 DNA reads as TGTGCCAGCTCACCCCCCAGAACAACCTACAATGAGCAGTTCTTC.